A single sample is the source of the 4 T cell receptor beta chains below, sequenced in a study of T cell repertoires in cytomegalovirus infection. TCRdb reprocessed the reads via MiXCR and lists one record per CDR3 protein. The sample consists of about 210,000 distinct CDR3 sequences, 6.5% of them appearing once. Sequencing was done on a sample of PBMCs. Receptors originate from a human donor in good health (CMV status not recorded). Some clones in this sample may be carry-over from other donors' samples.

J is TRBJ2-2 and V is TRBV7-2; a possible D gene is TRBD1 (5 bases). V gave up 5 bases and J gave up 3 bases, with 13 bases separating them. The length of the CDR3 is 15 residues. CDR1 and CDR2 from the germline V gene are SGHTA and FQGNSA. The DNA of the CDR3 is TGTGCCAGCAGCCTCGACAGTCCCCACACCGGGGAGCTGTTTTTT. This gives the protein CASSLDSPHTGELFF.

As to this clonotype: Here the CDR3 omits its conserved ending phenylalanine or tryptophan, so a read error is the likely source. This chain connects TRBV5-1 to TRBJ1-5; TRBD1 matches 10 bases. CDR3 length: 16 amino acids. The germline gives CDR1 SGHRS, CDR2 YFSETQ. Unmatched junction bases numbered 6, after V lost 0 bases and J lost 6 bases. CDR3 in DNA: TGCGCCAGCAGCTTGGAAGGGACAGGGGCGGGTCAGCCCCAGCATTTA. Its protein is CASSLEGTGAGQPQHL.

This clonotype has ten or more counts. The CDR3 bases are TGTGCCAGCAGCTCTAGGACAGGGTTTGACTACGAGCAGTACTTC. Translation: CASSSRTGFDYEQYF. This chain connects TRBV7-2 to TRBJ2-7; TRBD1 aligns across 8 bases. The length of the CDR3 is 15 residues. J lost 3 bases, V lost 4 bases, and 8 bases had no gene match. In germline, CDR1 is SGHTA, CDR2 FQGNSA.

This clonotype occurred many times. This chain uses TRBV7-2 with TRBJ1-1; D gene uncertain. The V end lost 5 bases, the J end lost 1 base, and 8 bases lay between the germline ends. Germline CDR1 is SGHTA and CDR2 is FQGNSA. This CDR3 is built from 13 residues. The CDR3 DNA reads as TGTGCCAGCAGCACCAGACAGAACACTGAAGCTTTCTTT. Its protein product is CASSTRQNTEAFF.